The T cell receptor beta chain under discussion was sequenced for a study of response to subunit inactivated influenza vaccine. This clonotype showed up just a few times. Its specificity is not known. TCRdb re-derived calls from the RT-PCR reads in MiXCR, one entry per CDR3 protein. The sample has under 500,000 distinct CDR3 sequences, approximately 11% seen once; the top ten hold about an eighth. The study, taken as a whole, reports: That few new T cells are recruited by each seasonal influenza vaccination was the authors' suggestion.

Losses at the gene ends were 2 bases for V and 3 bases for J; bases not matched to a gene: 6. CDR3 length equals 16 residues. Germline CDR1 is MNHEY and CDR2 is SVGAGI. This specimen was PBMCs from blood, taken roughly 6 weeks after vaccination. The sequence derives from a man over 45 who received an inactivated influenza vaccine. The chain employs TRBV6-5 and TRBJ2-5, with TRBD1 matching 10 bases. CDR3 DNA: TGTGCCAGCAGTTACAGAACCGGGACAGGGGAAGAGACCCAGTACTTC. Translating gives CASSYRTGTGEETQYF.